Each of the 14 T cell receptor beta chains below was sequenced from the same sample in a study of blood T cells in healthy people across ages. A sample-barcoded 5' primer and a J-beta primer mix were used in a second PCR of about 6 to 12 cycles. TCRdb re-called the 5' RACE reads through MiXCR, storing one row per CDR3 protein. The sample carries 750,000 to 950,000 distinct CDR3 sequences, around 25% recorded once. These records were also assigned to another study, of T cells of mothers and their children.

Sequencing was done on a sample of blood. These receptors all come from a boy between 10 and 17 years old in good health.

As regards this clonotype: This CDR3 is missing its conserved last phenylalanine or tryptophan, likely due to a read error. This chain links TRBV7-9 with TRBJ1-1; no definite D call. Trimming took 6 bases from V and 4 from J, leaving 15 bases between them. Germline V gene sequence: CDR1 SEHNR, CDR2 FQNEAQ (reference sequence). The CDR3 totals 14 residues. The CDR3 coding sequence is TGTGCCAGCAGTACCCAGGAAGGAACCACTGAAGCTTTCCTT. Protein sequence: CASSTQEGTTEAFL.

The V gene is TRBV4-1, the J gene TRBJ2-1; 7 nucleotides align to TRBD2. Germline V CDR1 and CDR2: MGHRA, YSYEKL. The CDR3 sequence is 16 residues long. After removal of 4 bases from V and 0 bases from J, the junction contained 6 bases not matched to a gene. The DNA of the CDR3 is TGCGCCAGCAGCCTCAGGGAGGGGAGCTCCTACAATGAGCAGTTCTTC. Its protein is CASSLREGSSYNEQFF.

J is TRBJ2-7 and V is TRBV5-1; the D call may be TRBD1 or TRBD2 (8 bases each). V lost 0 bases and J lost 2, with 18 bases in between. This CDR3 has 17 amino acids. CDR1 and CDR2 (germline): SGHRS, YFSETQ. CDR3 loop: CASSLAGRGDRTYEQYF. CDR3 bases: TGCGCCAGCAGCTTGGCCGGGCGGGGGGACAGGACCTACGAGCAGTACTTC.

The chain is built from TRBV27 and TRBJ2-5; unclear D gene. The CDR3 length is 13 residues. With 5 bases removed from V and 3 bases from J, the gap between germline ends came to 10 bases. Germline lookup yields CDR1 MNHEY and CDR2 SMNVEV (reference sequence). DNA of the CDR3: TGTGCCAGCAGTAGTGGGAATGAAGAGACCCAGTACTTC. Protein sequence: CASSSGNEETQYF.

The chain recombines TRBV15 with TRBJ2-7; no clear D. The J call may not be correct, given that the DNA end is closer to TRBJ2-1. The germline gives CDR1 LNHNV, CDR2 YYDKDF (reference sequence). The CDR3 consists of 12 residues. The CDR3 region has the DNA TGTGCCACCAGCGGAAAGTTGAATGAGCAGTTCTTC. Translated, it gives CATSGKLNEQFF.

This clonotype was found a few times. The chain couples TRBV9 to TRBJ1-6; 7 nucleotides match TRBD1. The V segment lost 3 bases and the J segment 3 bases; nucleotides outside the gene matches: 6. Germline V gives CDR1 SGDLS, CDR2 YYNGEE. The CDR3 length is 16 residues. CDR3 region: CASSESGGFYNSPLHF. Written as DNA, the CDR3 is TGTGCCAGCAGCGAGTCAGGGGGATTCTATAATTCACCCCTCCACTTT.

Regarding this clonotype: The CDR3 does not end in the conserved phenylalanine or tryptophan, so this is likely a read error. The CDR3 protein is CSARPPVSNVLTL. The CDR3, as DNA: TGCAGTGCTAGACCCCCGGTGTCCAACGTCCTGACTCTC. The chain employs TRBV20-1 and TRBJ2-6; D is undetermined. CDR3 length: 13 amino acids. V lost 2 bases and J 8 bases, leaving 10 bases between the germline ends. CDR1 and CDR2 from the germline V gene are DFQATT and SNEGSKA (reference sequence).

This clonotype was found a few times. V gene TRBV12-3 or TRBV12-4 combines with J gene TRBJ2-5, with D tentatively TRBD1 or TRBD2 (6 bases each). With 3 bases removed from V and 5 bases from J, the gap between germline ends came to 16 bases. The CDR3 length is 15 residues. The CDR3 sequence is CASSFSRGRSETQYF. Here the CDR3 DNA reads TGTGCCAGCAGTTTCTCCCGGGGGCGATCGGAGACCCAGTACTTC.

This clonotype was picked up many times. V and J are TRBV7-3 and TRBJ2-7; maybe TRBD1 (6 bases). This CDR3 spans 13 amino acids. Germline CDR1 and CDR2: SGHTA and FQGTGA. V was shortened by 4 bases and J by 5 bases, with 12 bases between the two germline ends. The CDR3 nucleotides are TGTGCCAGCAGCTCGAACACAGGGAACGAGCAGTACTTC. This gives the protein CASSSNTGNEQYF.

The rearrangement uses TRBV5-1 and TRBJ2-3, with TRBD2 matching over 11 bases. This CDR3 is 19 amino acids long. Looked up from germline, CDR1 is SGHRS and CDR2 is YFSETQ. J gave up 3 bases and V 4 bases, and 16 bases lay outside the gene matches. The CDR3 reads CASSLVGASGGPRTDTQYF. The CDR3 nucleotides are TGCGCCAGCAGCCTGGTTGGGGCTAGCGGGGGGCCAAGGACAGATACGCAGTATTTT.

CDR3 sequence (DNA): TGTGCCAGCAGGGAGGAAGCGGGAGAAAACGAGCAGTACTTC. It yields the protein CASREEAGENEQYF. The chain is built from TRBV6-6 and TRBJ2-7, with 8 positions matching TRBD2. Germline CDR1 is MNHNY and CDR2 is SVGAGI (reference sequence). V was pared by 6 bases and J by 5 bases, with 9 bases of the junction left unmatched. This CDR3 has 14 amino acids.

This clonotype has just one count. The chain joins TRBV6-4 to TRBJ2-5; D remains ambiguous. V was clipped by 7 bases and J by 2 bases, with 8 bases between them. CDR3 length: 12 residues. CDR1 is MRHNA and CDR2 is SNTAGT in the germline V gene. This CDR3 reads CASKVKQETQYF. The CDR3 nucleotides read TGTGCCAGCAAGGTTAAGCAAGAGACCCAGTACTTC.

The CDR3 reads CASSRGEEGYTF. CDR3 nucleotide sequence: TGTGCCAGCAGTCGGGGGGAGGAGGGCTACACCTTC. The chain combines TRBV12-3 or TRBV12-4 with TRBJ1-2, with D maybe TRBD1 (5 bases). The CDR3 is 12 residues long. The V gene lost 5 bases and the J gene lost 8 bases, with 12 bases spanning the gap.

The chain employs TRBV10-3 and TRBJ1-6; 8 bases are a match to TRBD1. There are 18 residues in the CDR3. V lost 0 bases and J lost 2; bases outside the gene matches: 6. Germline V gives CDR1 ENHRY, CDR2 SYGVKD. The CDR3 reads CAISESMDRDTYNSPLHF. The CDR3 DNA is TGTGCCATCAGTGAGTCTATGGACAGGGACACCTATAATTCACCCCTCCACTTT.